Each of the 26 T cell receptor beta chains below was sequenced from the same sample in a study of T-cell reconstitution after alpha-beta-depleted transplantation in children. Unique molecular identifiers were incorporated when the TCRbeta library was constructed. Each CDR3 protein is one row after TCRdb ran MiXCR on the PCR reads. Of approximately 630,000 distinct CDR3 sequences in the sample, roughly 13% were seen once. The sample in question was PBMCs, obtained before TCRalphabeta/CD19-depleted stem cell transplant. These receptors were taken from a girl aged 2 to 10 with congenital amegakaryocytic thrombocytopenia, due to receive a stem cell transplant.

This clonotype was recorded a few times. The chain links TRBV10-3 to TRBJ2-7, with 7 positions matching TRBD1. Germline values: CDR1 ENHRY, CDR2 SYGVKD. The V and J ends lost 2 bases and 0 bases, in that order; junction bases with no gene match: 1. The CDR3 loop spans 14 amino acids. The CDR3 region has the DNA TGTGCCATCAGTGAGGACAGGGTCTCCTACGAGCAGTACTTC. It codes for CAISEDRVSYEQYF.

Here the CDR3 reads CAWSVVGGRHYNEQFF. In DNA, the CDR3 is TGTGCCTGGAGTGTTGTGGGAGGGCGTCACTACAATGAGCAGTTCTTC. The gene calls are TRBV30 and TRBJ2-1, with TRBD2 matching 7 bases. Germline CDR1 GTSNPN, CDR2 SVGIG (reference sequence). The CDR3 is made up of 16 amino acids. The V gene end was trimmed by 0 bases and the J gene end by 3 bases; junction bases not matched to a gene: 8. The variable domain in full, with the rest retrieved from reference TRBV30 and TRBJ2-1, is SQTIHQWPATLVQPVGSPLSLECTVEGTSNPNLYWYRQAAGRGLQLLFYSVGIGQISSEVPQNLSASRPQDRQFILSSKKLLLSDSGFYLCAWSVVGGRHYNEQFFGPGTRLTVL.

Ten or more counts support this clonotype. The genes are TRBV12-3 or TRBV12-4 and TRBJ2-2; TRBD2 might be the D (5 bases). Trimming pared 3 bases from V and 5 bases from J, leaving 13 bases between. The CDR3 covers 15 residues. CDR3 bases: TGTGCCAGCAGTTTCAGTCCCACGGGGACCGGGGAGCTGTTTTTT. Its protein product is CASSFSPTGTGELFF.

This clonotype was counted at least ten times. The chain employs TRBV6-6 and TRBJ2-7; 10 bases agree with TRBD1. Looked up from germline, CDR1 is MNHNY and CDR2 is SVGAGI (reference sequence). Losses at the gene ends were 8 bases for V and 5 bases for J; bases not matched to a gene: 0. The CDR3 is made up of 11 amino acids. The CDR3 reads CASGQGDEQYF. The CDR3 DNA follows: TGTGCCAGCGGACAGGGGGACGAGCAGTACTTC.

This clonotype was found a few times. The chain joins TRBV30 to TRBJ1-5, with TRBD1 identical over 7 bases. Per germline, CDR1 GTSNPN and CDR2 SVGIG (reference sequence). The CDR3 contains 13 residues. V dropped 2 bases and J dropped 7; count of bases not matched to a gene: 5. CDR3 loop: CAWSLDRRQPQHF. CDR3 nucleotide sequence: TGTGCCTGGAGTCTGGACAGGCGGCAGCCCCAGCATTTT.

This clonotype has just a few counts. The chain carries TRBV27 and TRBJ2-7, with D uncertain. CDR1 and CDR2 (germline): MNHEY, SMNVEV (reference sequence). The CDR3 sequence is 14 residues long. V was pared by 5 bases and J by 2 bases, with 13 bases between. Here the CDR3 reads CASSERNRPYEQYF. As DNA, the CDR3 is TGTGCCAGCAGTGAAAGGAACAGACCCTACGAGCAGTACTTC.

There are many counts of this clonotype. V is TRBV20-1 and J is TRBJ2-2, with no clear D. The CDR3 consists of 12 residues. V was clipped by 4 bases and J by 8 bases, with 11 bases between them. Looked up from germline, CDR1 is DFQATT and CDR2 is SNEGSKA (reference sequence). The CDR3 DNA sequence: TGCAGTGCTACGCGACCCGAGGGGGAGCTGTTTTTT. Residues: CSATRPEGELFF.

This clonotype has only a few counts. The chain links TRBV11-2 to TRBJ2-5; TRBD1 aligns across 9 bases. V dropped 5 bases and J dropped 3; count of bases not matched to a gene: 10. The CDR3 runs 16 residues. From germline, CDR1 is SGHAT and CDR2 FQNNGV. The DNA of the CDR3 is TGTGCCAGCAGCCCACTACGGGGACAGGGAGAAGAGACCCAGTACTTC. This translates into CASSPLRGQGEETQYF.

This chain joins TRBV2 and TRBJ2-7; no firm D call. The CDR3 totals 12 residues. The V gene's germline CDR1 is SNHLY and CDR2 FYNNEI. V was cut by 3 bases and J by 2 bases, with 5 bases left in between. The CDR3 DNA reads TGTGCCAGCAGTGATGCAGCCTACGAGCAGTACTTC. Residues: CASSDAAYEQYF.

This clonotype was recorded at least ten times. This chain's CDR3 is CASSLLGHFTDTQYF. CDR3 DNA: TGCGCCAGCAGCTTGTTGGGACATTTCACAGATACGCAGTATTTT. The chain links TRBV5-1 to TRBJ2-3, with D possibly being TRBD1 (6 bases). The CDR3 has 15 residues. The V and J ends lost 1 base and 2 bases respectively, with 11 bases between them. Germline V gives CDR1 SGHRS, CDR2 YFSETQ.

The V gene is TRBV24-1, the J gene TRBJ2-3; D call uncertain. The CDR3 loop spans 10 amino acids. Germline assignment: CDR1 KGHDR and CDR2 SFDVKD. V was shortened by 6 bases and J by 14 bases, with 11 bases between the two germline ends. The CDR3 protein is CATSRQEWYF. In DNA form, the CDR3 reads TGTGCCACCAGTCGGCAGGAATGGTATTTT.

This clonotype was recorded a few times. The V and J genes are TRBV7-6 and TRBJ2-2, with D possibly TRBD1 on 5 matching bases. The germline V gene has CDR1 SGHVS and CDR2 FNYEAQ. The V end lost 1 base, the J end lost 7 bases, and 13 bases lay between the germline ends. The CDR3 has 15 residues. The CDR3 protein is CASSLVGPKIGELFF. As DNA, the CDR3 is TGTGCCAGCAGCTTAGTGGGGCCTAAGATCGGGGAGCTGTTTTTT.

This clonotype has at least ten counts. This chain uses TRBV12-3 or TRBV12-4 with TRBJ2-7; D perhaps matches TRBD2 (6 bases). This CDR3 is built from 16 residues. Trimming took 5 bases from V and 0 from J, leaving 17 bases between them. CDR3 DNA: TGTGCCAGCAGTCCAGACGGGGGACGAAGCTCCTACGAGCAGTACTTC. This gives the protein CASSPDGGRSSYEQYF.

The chain's CDR3 is CASNPTGGAGQPQHF. The CDR3, as DNA: TGTGCCAGCAACCCGACAGGGGGCGCGGGCCAGCCCCAGCATTTT. V usage is TRBV27 and J usage is TRBJ1-5, with TRBD1 identical over 10 bases. The CDR3 contains 15 residues. CDR1 is MNHEY, CDR2 SMNVEV, per germline (reference sequence). The junction had 10 bases not matched to a gene; V was cut back by 7 bases and J by 7 bases.

The rearrangement joins TRBV15 to TRBJ2-6; no clear D gene. CDR1 LNHNV and CDR2 YYDKDF come from the germline V gene (reference sequence). The CDR3 spans 15 residues. V was shortened by 6 bases and J by 0 bases, with 9 bases between the two germline ends. This chain's CDR3 is CATSLVTSGANVLTF. The DNA for the CDR3 is TGTGCCACCAGTCTTGTGACCTCTGGGGCCAACGTCCTGACTTTC.

Ten or more counts support this clonotype. The chain employs TRBV3-1 and TRBJ2-1, with 13 bases that match TRBD2. Germline V gives CDR1 LGHDT, CDR2 YNNKEL (reference sequence). V shed 3 bases and J 6 bases; nucleotides not matched to a gene: 8. This CDR3 comprises 17 residues. CDR3 coding DNA: TGTGCCAGCAGCCAGGGATTTTGGACTAGCGGGAGCAATGAGCAGTTCTTC. Translation gives CASSQGFWTSGSNEQFF.

This clonotype was detected ten times or more. This chain connects TRBV12-3 or TRBV12-4 to TRBJ1-1; D unresolved. The CDR3 is 14 residues long. Trimming took 5 bases from V and 0 from J, leaving 10 bases between them. This chain's CDR3 is CASSPSALNTEAFF. In DNA, the CDR3 is TGTGCCAGCAGTCCGTCAGCTTTGAACACTGAAGCTTTCTTT.

This clonotype was counted between two and nine times. V and J are TRBV3-1 and TRBJ1-4; D unclear. Germline CDR1 LGHDT, CDR2 YNNKEL (reference sequence). V dropped 5 bases and J dropped 6 bases, with 7 bases sitting between them. This CDR3 is 12 amino acids long. The CDR3 spells CASSDEDEKLFF. For the CDR3, the DNA is TGTGCCAGCAGCGACGAAGATGAAAAACTGTTTTTT.

This clonotype occurred many times. The rearrangement uses TRBV5-1 and TRBJ2-7; D might be TRBD2 (6 bases). This CDR3 comprises 16 residues. CDR1 is SGHRS, CDR2 YFSETQ, per germline. Trimming shortened V by 0 bases and J by 2 bases, and 15 bases separated the two germline ends. The CDR3 sequence: CASSLGLVGMPYEQYF. CDR3 sequence (DNA): TGCGCCAGCAGCTTGGGACTAGTGGGAATGCCCTACGAGCAGTACTTC.

This clonotype has ten or more counts. The genes are TRBV20-1 and TRBJ2-5; 12 positions agree with TRBD2. Germline V gene lookup returns CDR1 DFQATT and CDR2 SNEGSKA (reference sequence). Losses at the gene ends were 6 bases for V and 5 bases for J; bases not matched to a gene: 7. The CDR3 is 14 amino acids. The CDR3 loop reads CSARLAGEGETQYF. The DNA of the CDR3 is TGCAGTGCACGACTAGCGGGAGAGGGCGAGACCCAGTACTTC.

This clonotype was recorded a few times. The V and J genes are TRBV4-1 and TRBJ2-3; D may be TRBD2 (5 bases). V was cut by 0 bases and J by 1 base, with 14 bases left in between. This CDR3 spans 17 amino acids. The V gene's germline CDR1 is MGHRA and CDR2 YSYEKL. Here the CDR3 DNA reads TGCGCCAGCAGCCAAGATTACGCCAGCGGTCGCACAGATACGCAGTATTTT. This translates into CASSQDYASGRTDTQYF.

This clonotype has more than one count but fewer than ten. The chain carries TRBV30 and TRBJ2-1; D is possibly TRBD1 or TRBD2 (5 bases each). CDR3 length equals 18 residues. The V and J ends lost 3 bases and 5 bases respectively, with 26 bases between them. Germline V gives CDR1 GTSNPN, CDR2 SVGIG (reference sequence). The CDR3 region is CAWRSYLLTRGKDNEQFF. The CDR3 DNA reads as TGTGCCTGGAGGTCCTATCTTTTGACGAGGGGCAAGGACAATGAGCAGTTCTTC.

The rearrangement links TRBV20-1 to TRBJ1-6; D perhaps matches TRBD1 (5 bases). The CDR3 totals 14 residues. The germline CDR1 and CDR2 sequences are DFQATT and SNEGSKA (reference sequence). V was pared by 6 bases and J by 10 bases, with 19 bases between. CDR3 nucleotide sequence: TGCAGTGCCCCGGAAGCGATCGAGGGGTCACCCCTCCACTTT. Residues: CSAPEAIEGSPLHF.

V is TRBV7-9 and J is TRBJ2-2; tentative D call: TRBD2 (6 bases). This CDR3 region has 16 residues. The V end was cut by 8 bases, the J end by 0 bases, with 16 bases between. The germline V gene has CDR1 SEHNR and CDR2 FQNEAQ (reference sequence). The CDR3, as DNA: TGTGCCAGCGAGCCGGGGGAGCAACCGAACACCGGGGAGCTGTTTTTT. This codes for CASEPGEQPNTGELFF. Looking up the rest from reference TRBV7-9 and TRBJ2-2 gives the full variable domain: DTGVSQNPRHKITKRGQNVTFRCDPISEHNRLYWYRQTLGQGPEFLTYFQNEAQLEKSRLLSDRFSAERPKGSFSTLEIQRTEQGDSAMYLCASEPGEQPNTGELFFGEGSRLTVL.

This clonotype appeared once. The chain has TRBV5-1 and TRBJ2-7; tentatively, D is TRBD1 (6 bases). Germline V CDR1 and CDR2: SGHRS, YFSETQ. V was trimmed by 4 bases and J by 2 bases, leaving 16 bases between them. CDR3 length: 15 residues. CDR3 DNA: TGCGCCAGCAGCCCGGAGACAGGTTCTCCCTACGAGCAGTACTTC. Encoded protein: CASSPETGSPYEQYF.

The rearrangement joins TRBV19 to TRBJ2-5, with D perhaps TRBD2 (6 bases). Germline-derived CDR1 and CDR2 are LNHDA and SQIVND (reference sequence). The CDR3 loop spans 14 amino acids. Between the trimmed V and J ends, which lost 4 bases and 5 bases, there was a span of 14 bases. The CDR3 loop is CASSKGAAGETQYF. CDR3 sequence (DNA): TGTGCCAGTAGTAAAGGCGCGGCGGGGGAGACCCAGTACTTC.